A selection of T cell receptor beta chains follows, all from one sample in a study of cytomegalovirus exposure and HLA in healthy donors. The table came from immunoSEQ multiplex PCR; TCRdb's copy has only in-frame clones and leaves some out. The sample includes 160,000 or so clones, roughly 80% seen only once; the top ten take approximately 1.5%. The sequenced sample was PBMCs. These receptors were obtained from a male donor in good health and CMV-seronegative. CDR3s include the opening cysteine and the closing phenylalanine or tryptophan. The order of the fields is D gene, CDR3 length, V gene, J gene, clone size, CDR3 protein, CDR3 DNA. The D gene is left open where the match is weak. Clone size appears in some rows only: once, few, many, or a class for an expanded clone.

TRBD1	13	TRBV6-5	TRBJ2-5	.	CASGQGARETQYF	TGTGCCAGCGGACAGGGGGCGCGGGAGACCCAGTACTTC
TRBD1	15	TRBV4-2	TRBJ2-7	.	CASSQQDDRAYEQYF	TGTGCCAGCAGCCAACAAGACGACAGGGCCTACGAGCAGTACTTC
TRBD2	12	TRBV28	TRBJ2-7	few	CASSLSGRGQYF	TGTGCCAGCAGCCTTAGCGGGAGGGGACAGTACTTC
TRBD1	15	TRBV28	TRBJ1-2	.	CASSPRDRVYYGYTF	TGTGCCAGCAGTCCCCGGGACAGGGTGTACTATGGCTACACCTTC
TRBD1	15	TRBV11-2	TRBJ2-7	.	CASSWGRGHSYEQYF	TGTGCCAGCAGCTGGGGCAGGGGGCATTCCTACGAGCAGTACTTC
.	12	TRBV6-1	TRBJ2-5	.	CASGEARETQYF	TGTGCCAGCGGTGAAGCGCGTGAGACCCAGTACTTC
TRBD2	13	TRBV7-3	TRBJ2-5	.	CASSLREGGTQYF	TGTGCCAGCAGCTTAAGGGAGGGAGGGACCCAGTACTTC
.	13	TRBV21-1	TRBJ2-3	.	CASSRGGADTQYF	TGTGCCAGCAGCAGAGGGGGGGCAGATACGCAGTATTTT
.	12	TRBV28	TRBJ2-1	.	CASSPSYNEQFF	TGTGCCAGCAGTCCATCCTACAATGAGCAGTTCTTC
.	16	TRBV6-6	TRBJ2-2	.	CASSSGGQRNTGELFF	TGTGCCAGCAGCTCAGGCGGACAGAGAAACACCGGGGAGCTGTTTTTT
.	15	TRBV6-1	TRBJ2-7	.	CASRPRSPSSYEQYF	TGTGCCAGCAGACCTCGCTCACCGAGCTCCTACGAGCAGTACTTC
.	15	TRBV10-1	TRBJ1-4	once	CASNPSETVNEKLFF	TGCGCCAGCAACCCCTCCGAGACAGTTAATGAAAAACTGTTTTTT